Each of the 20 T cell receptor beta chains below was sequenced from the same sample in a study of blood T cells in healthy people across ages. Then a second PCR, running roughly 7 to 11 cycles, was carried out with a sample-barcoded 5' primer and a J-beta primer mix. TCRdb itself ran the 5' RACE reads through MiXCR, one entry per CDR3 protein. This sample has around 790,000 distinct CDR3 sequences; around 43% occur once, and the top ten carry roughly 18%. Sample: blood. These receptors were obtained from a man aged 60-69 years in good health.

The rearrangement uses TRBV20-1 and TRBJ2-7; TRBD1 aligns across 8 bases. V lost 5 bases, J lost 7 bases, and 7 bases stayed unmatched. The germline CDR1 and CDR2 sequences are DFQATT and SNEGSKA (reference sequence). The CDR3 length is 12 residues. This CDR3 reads CSAELDRGEQYF. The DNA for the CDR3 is TGCAGTGCTGAACTCGACAGGGGAGAGCAGTACTTC.

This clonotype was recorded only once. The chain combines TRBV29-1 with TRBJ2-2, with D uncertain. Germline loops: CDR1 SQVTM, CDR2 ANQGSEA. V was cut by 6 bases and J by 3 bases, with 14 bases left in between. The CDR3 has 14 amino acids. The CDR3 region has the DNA TGCAGCGTCGGCCGAGCTTCACACACCGGGGAGCTGTTTTTT. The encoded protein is CSVGRASHTGELFF.

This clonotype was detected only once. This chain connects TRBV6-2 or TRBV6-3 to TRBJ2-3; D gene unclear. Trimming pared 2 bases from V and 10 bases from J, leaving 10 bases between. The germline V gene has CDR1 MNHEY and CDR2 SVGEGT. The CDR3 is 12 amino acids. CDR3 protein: CASSYPVAAQYF. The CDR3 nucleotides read TGTGCCAGCAGTTACCCAGTCGCGGCGCAGTATTTT.

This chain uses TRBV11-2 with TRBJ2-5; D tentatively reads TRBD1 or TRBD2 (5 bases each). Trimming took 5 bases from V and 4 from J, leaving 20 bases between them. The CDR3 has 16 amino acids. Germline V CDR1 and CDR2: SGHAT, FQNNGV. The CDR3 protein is CASSPARGTWGETQYF. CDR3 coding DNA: TGTGCCAGCAGCCCTGCTCGGGGCACTTGGGGAGAGACCCAGTACTTC. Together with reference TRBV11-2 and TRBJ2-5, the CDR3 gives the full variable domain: EAGVAQSPRYKIIEKRQSVAFWCNPISGHATLYWYQQILGQGPKLLIQFQNNGVVDDSQLPKDRFSAERLKGVDSTLKIQPAKLEDSAVYLCASSPARGTWGETQYFGPGTRLLVL.

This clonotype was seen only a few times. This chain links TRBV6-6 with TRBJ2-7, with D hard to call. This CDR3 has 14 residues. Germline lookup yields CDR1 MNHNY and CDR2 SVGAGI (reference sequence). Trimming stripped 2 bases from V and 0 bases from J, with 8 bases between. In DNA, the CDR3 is TGTGCCAGCAGTTACGCAGGCCTCTCCTACGAGCAGTACTTC. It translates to CASSYAGLSYEQYF.

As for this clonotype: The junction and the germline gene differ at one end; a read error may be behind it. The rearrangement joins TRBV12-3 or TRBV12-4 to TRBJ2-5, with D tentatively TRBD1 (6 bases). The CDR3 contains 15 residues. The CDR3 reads CASSHADSRQGTQYF. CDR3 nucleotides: TGTGCCAGCAGTCATGCGGACAGTCGTCAAGGGACCCAGTACTTC.

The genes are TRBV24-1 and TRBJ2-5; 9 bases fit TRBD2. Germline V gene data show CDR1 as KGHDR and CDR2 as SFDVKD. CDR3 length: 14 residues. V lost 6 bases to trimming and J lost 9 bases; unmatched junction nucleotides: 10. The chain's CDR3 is CATSLSGGIEAQYF. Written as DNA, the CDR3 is TGTGCCACCAGTCTAAGCGGGGGGATTGAGGCCCAGTACTTC.

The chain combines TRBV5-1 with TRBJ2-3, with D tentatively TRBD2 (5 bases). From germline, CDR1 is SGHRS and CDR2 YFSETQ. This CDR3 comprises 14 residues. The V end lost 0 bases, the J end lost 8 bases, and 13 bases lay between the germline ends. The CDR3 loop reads CASSLGYEGVTQYF. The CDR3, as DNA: TGCGCCAGCAGCTTGGGCTACGAGGGCGTTACGCAGTATTTT.

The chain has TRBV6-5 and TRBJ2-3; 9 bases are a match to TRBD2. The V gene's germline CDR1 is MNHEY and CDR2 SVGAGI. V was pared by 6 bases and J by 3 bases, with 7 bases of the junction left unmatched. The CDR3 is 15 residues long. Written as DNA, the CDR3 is TGTGCCAGCAGGCTGAGCGGGGGGAGGACAGATACGCAGTATTTT. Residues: CASRLSGGRTDTQYF.

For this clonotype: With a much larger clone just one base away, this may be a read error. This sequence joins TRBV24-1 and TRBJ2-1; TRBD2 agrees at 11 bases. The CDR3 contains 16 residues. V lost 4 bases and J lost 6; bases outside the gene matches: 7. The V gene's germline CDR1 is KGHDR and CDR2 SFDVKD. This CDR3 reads CATSDASGGPGNEQFF. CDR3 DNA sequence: TGTGCCACCAGTGACGCTAGCGGGGGGCCCGGCAATGAGCAGTTCTTC.

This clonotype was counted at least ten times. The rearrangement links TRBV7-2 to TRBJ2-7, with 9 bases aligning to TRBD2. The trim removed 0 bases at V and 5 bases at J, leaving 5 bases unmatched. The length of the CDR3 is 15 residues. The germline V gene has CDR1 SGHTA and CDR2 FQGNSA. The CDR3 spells CASSLARASGNEQYF. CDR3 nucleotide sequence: TGTGCCAGCAGCTTAGCGCGGGCTAGCGGGAACGAGCAGTACTTC.

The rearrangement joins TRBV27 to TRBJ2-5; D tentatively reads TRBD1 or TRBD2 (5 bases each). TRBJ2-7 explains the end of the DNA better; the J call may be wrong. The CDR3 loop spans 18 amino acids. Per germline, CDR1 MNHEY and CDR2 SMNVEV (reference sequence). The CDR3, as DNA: TGTGCCAGCAGTTTTTCTCCGGGACGGCTCACATCAGCCTACGAGCAGTACTTC. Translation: CASSFSPGRLTSAYEQYF.

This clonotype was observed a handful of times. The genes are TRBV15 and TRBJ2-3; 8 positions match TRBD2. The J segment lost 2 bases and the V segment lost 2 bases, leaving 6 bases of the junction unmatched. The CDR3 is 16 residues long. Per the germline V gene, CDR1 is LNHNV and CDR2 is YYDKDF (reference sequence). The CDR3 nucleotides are TGTGCCACCAGCAGACGTAGCGGGACCCTCACAGATACGCAGTATTTT. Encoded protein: CATSRRSGTLTDTQYF.

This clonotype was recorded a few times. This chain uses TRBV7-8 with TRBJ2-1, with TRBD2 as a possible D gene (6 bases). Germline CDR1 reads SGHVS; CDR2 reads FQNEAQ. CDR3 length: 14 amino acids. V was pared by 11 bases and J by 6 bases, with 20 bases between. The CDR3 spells CASERRGEGNEQFF. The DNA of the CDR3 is TGTGCCTCGGAAAGGAGGGGCGAGGGCAATGAGCAGTTCTTC. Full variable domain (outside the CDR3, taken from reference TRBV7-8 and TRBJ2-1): GAGVSQSPRYKVAKRGQDVALRCDPISGHVSLFWYQQALGQGPEFLTYFQNEAQLDKSGLPSDRFFAERPEGSVSTLKIQRTQQEDSAVYLCASERRGEGNEQFFGPGTRLTVL.

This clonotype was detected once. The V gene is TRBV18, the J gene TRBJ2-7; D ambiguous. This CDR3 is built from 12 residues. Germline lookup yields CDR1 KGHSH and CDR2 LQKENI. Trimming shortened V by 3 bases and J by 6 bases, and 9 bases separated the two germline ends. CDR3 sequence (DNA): TGTGCCAGCTCACCTGACTCGAGCGAGCAGTACTTC. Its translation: CASSPDSSEQYF.

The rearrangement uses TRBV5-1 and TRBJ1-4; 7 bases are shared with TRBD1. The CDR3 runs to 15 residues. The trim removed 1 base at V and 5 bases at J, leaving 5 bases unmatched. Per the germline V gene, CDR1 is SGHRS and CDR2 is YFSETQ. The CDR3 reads CASSLTGTVNEKLFF. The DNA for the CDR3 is TGCGCCAGCAGCTTGACCGGGACAGTAAATGAAAAACTGTTTTTT.

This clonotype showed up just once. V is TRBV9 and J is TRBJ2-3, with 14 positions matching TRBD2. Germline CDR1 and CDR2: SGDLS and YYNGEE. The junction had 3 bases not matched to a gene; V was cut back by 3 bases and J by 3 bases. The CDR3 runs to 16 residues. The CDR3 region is CASSAWTSGGTDTQYF. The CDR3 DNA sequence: TGTGCCAGCAGCGCCTGGACTAGCGGGGGGACAGATACGCAGTATTTT. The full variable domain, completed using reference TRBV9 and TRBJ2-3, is DSGVTQTPKHLITATGQRVTLRCSPRSGDLSVYWYQQSLDQGLQFLIQYYNGEERAKGNILERFSAQQFPDLHSELNLSSLELGDSALYFCASSAWTSGGTDTQYFGPGTRLTVL.

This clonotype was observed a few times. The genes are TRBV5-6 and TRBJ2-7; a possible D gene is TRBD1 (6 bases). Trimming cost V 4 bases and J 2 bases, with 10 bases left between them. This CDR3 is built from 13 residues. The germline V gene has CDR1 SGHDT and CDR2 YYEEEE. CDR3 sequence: CASSTGQPYEQYF. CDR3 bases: TGTGCCAGCAGCACTGGACAGCCCTACGAGCAGTACTTC.

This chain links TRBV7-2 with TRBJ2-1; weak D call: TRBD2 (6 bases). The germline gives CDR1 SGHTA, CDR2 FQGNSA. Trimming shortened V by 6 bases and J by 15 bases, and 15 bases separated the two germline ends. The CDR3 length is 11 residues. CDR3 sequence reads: CTSRTSLASFF. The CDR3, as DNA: TGTACCAGCAGAACTAGCCTAGCATCGTTCTTC. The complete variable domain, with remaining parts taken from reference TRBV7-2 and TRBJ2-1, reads GAGVSQSPSNKVTEKGKDVELRCDPISGHTALYWYRQSLGQGLEFLIYFQGNSAPDKSGLPSDRFSAERTGGSVSTLTIQRTQQEDSAVYLCTSRTSLASFFGPGTRLTVL.

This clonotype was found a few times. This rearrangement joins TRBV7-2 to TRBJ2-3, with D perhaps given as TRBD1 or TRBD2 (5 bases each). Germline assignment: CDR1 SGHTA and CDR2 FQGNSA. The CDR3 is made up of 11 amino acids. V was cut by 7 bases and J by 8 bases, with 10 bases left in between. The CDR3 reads CASTTGTTQYF. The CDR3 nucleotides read TGTGCCAGCACGACTGGGACTACGCAGTATTTT.